The 15 T cell receptor beta chains given below trace back to one sample, sequenced in a study of T cell responses to AZD1222 COVID-19 vaccine. Generated by immunoSEQ multiplex PCR, the TCRdb table keeps only in-frame clones and is missing some. The profile shows 200,000 to 250,000 clones, roughly 91% of them singletons. This specimen was peripheral blood, taken on day 0 of MenACWY control vaccination. The receptor source for this set is an adult in good health.

This chain connects TRBV28 to TRBJ1-5; 8 nucleotides align to TRBD1. The CDR3 is made up of 17 amino acids. V trimming: 6 bases; J trimming: 0 bases; junction bases outside the gene matches: 10. Germline loops: CDR1 MDHEN, CDR2 SYDVKM. The CDR3 reads CASRRRPGQGSNQPQHF. CDR3 DNA: TGTGCCAGCAGACGGCGACCAGGACAGGGTAGCAATCAGCCCCAGCATTTT.

The V gene is TRBV19, the J gene TRBJ1-2; D gene unclear. V gave up 8 bases and J gave up 5 bases, with 15 bases separating them. This CDR3 comprises 13 residues. Germline CDR1 is LNHDA and CDR2 is SQIVND (reference sequence). CDR3 protein: CASLRANFYGYTF. The CDR3, as DNA: TGTGCCAGTCTTAGGGCTAACTTTTATGGCTACACCTTC.

The CDR3 sequence: CASSESMTVAGKGYTF. CDR3 sequence (DNA): TGTGCCAGCAGTGAATCGATGACAGTTGCAGGGAAGGGCTACACCTTC. The J gene is TRBJ1-2, the V gene TRBV25-1, with D possibly being TRBD1 (5 bases). CDR1 and CDR2 (germline): MGHDK, SYGVNS. CDR3 length: 16 amino acids. Trimming took off 1 base at V and 8 bases at J, with 20 bases between the two ends.

A single count supports this clone. This sequence joins TRBV30 and TRBJ1-1, with D hard to call. In germline, CDR1 is GTSNPN, CDR2 SVGIG (reference sequence). The CDR3 runs to 15 residues. Trimming cost V 4 bases and J 0 bases, with 15 bases left between them. CDR3 DNA: TGTGCCTGGACCCTACCGGGAGGGCTGAACACTGAAGCTTTCTTT. Translated, it gives CAWTLPGGLNTEAFF. Full variable domain (missing parts from reference TRBV30 and TRBJ1-1): SQTIHQWPATLVQPVGSPLSLECTVEGTSNPNLYWYRQAAGRGLQLLFYSVGIGQISSEVPQNLSASRPQDRQFILSSKKLLLSDSGFYLCAWTLPGGLNTEAFFGQGTRLTVV.

The chain has TRBV11-2 and TRBJ1-2; the D gene is possibly TRBD1 (5 bases). This CDR3 contains 12 residues. Trimming took 0 bases from V and 13 from J, leaving 12 bases between them. Germline loops: CDR1 SGHAT, CDR2 FQNNGV. The DNA of the CDR3 is TGTGCCAGCAGCTTAGAGTCAGGGCCTGGCACCTTC. Translating gives CASSLESGPGTF.

The chain employs TRBV2 and TRBJ2-7; maybe TRBD2 (5 bases). CDR1 SNHLY and CDR2 FYNNEI come from the germline V gene. The V end lost 6 bases, the J end lost 4 bases, and 10 bases lay between the germline ends. The CDR3 spans 12 residues. CDR3 protein: CASRTNDYEQYF. CDR3 DNA: TGTGCCAGCAGGACTAACGATTACGAGCAGTACTTC.

The chain joins TRBV5-1 to TRBJ1-1; D gene uncertain. The CDR3 consists of 14 residues. In germline, CDR1 is SGHRS, CDR2 YFSETQ. V was trimmed by 3 bases and J by 4 bases, leaving 13 bases between them. CDR3 in amino acids: CASSWADQSTEAFF. The CDR3, as DNA: TGCGCCAGCAGCTGGGCGGATCAGAGCACTGAAGCTTTCTTT.

The chain carries TRBV7-8 and TRBJ1-1; 8 bases line up with TRBD1. Unmatched junction bases numbered 6, after V lost 7 bases and J lost 2 bases. The CDR3 has 14 amino acids. Germline V gene lookup returns CDR1 SGHVS and CDR2 FQNEAQ. CDR3 in DNA: TGTGCCAGCACCGTGGACAGGGATAACACTGAAGCTTTCTTT. Its protein product is CASTVDRDNTEAFF.

This chain connects TRBV7-8 to TRBJ2-3, with D hard to call. Germline assignment: CDR1 SGHVS and CDR2 FQNEAQ. This CDR3 has 13 residues. Trimming pared 5 bases from V and 4 bases from J, leaving 10 bases between. The CDR3 region has the DNA TGTGCCAGCAGCCACGGGTCTGCAGATACGCAGTATTTT. Translation: CASSHGSADTQYF.

V and J are TRBV27 and TRBJ1-5, with 7 bases aligning to TRBD1. V trimming: 2 bases; J trimming: 7 bases; junction bases outside the gene matches: 2. The CDR3 spans 13 residues. Germline CDR1 and CDR2: MNHEY and SMNVEV (reference sequence). CDR3 loop: CASSLAGGQPQHF. For the CDR3, the DNA is TGTGCCAGCAGTTTAGCAGGGGGACAGCCCCAGCATTTT.

This clone has just one count. The rearrangement uses TRBV18 and TRBJ1-4, with D unclear. V dropped 5 bases and J dropped 5 bases, with 9 bases sitting between them. The CDR3 sequence is 13 residues long. The germline gives CDR1 KGHSH, CDR2 LQKENI. CDR3 residues: CASSVFHNEKLFF. The CDR3 DNA is TGTGCCAGCTCAGTCTTCCACAATGAAAAACTGTTTTTT. Full variable domain (remainder filled in from reference TRBV18 and TRBJ1-4): NAGVMQNPRHLVRRRGQEARLRCSPMKGHSHVYWYRQLPEEGLKFMVYLQKENIIDESGMPKERFSAEFPKEGPSILRIQQVVRGDSAAYFCASSVFHNEKLFFGSGTQLSVL.

The genes are TRBV4-1 and TRBJ2-4; a weak D match, TRBD1 (6 bases). This CDR3 has 16 amino acids. Germline-derived CDR1 and CDR2 are MGHRA and YSYEKL. Trimming shortened V by 0 bases and J by 6 bases, and 15 bases separated the two germline ends. This CDR3 is CASSQDSGAGLNIQYF. Here the CDR3 DNA reads TGCGCCAGCAGCCAAGATTCAGGGGCAGGGCTAAACATTCAGTACTTC.

The chain employs TRBV14 and TRBJ2-5; possibly TRBD1 for D (6 bases). The germline CDR1 and CDR2 sequences are SGHDN and FVKESK. V was shortened by 0 bases and J by 5 bases, with 13 bases between the two germline ends. This CDR3 has 15 residues. CDR3 DNA: TGTGCCAGCAGCCAAGAAGGAACAGGGAAGGAGACCCAGTACTTC. It specifies CASSQEGTGKETQYF.

The chain is built from TRBV5-1 and TRBJ2-7; tentative D call: TRBD2 (5 bases). CDR1 is SGHRS, CDR2 YFSETQ, per germline. The CDR3 is 15 amino acids. Trimming took 0 bases from V and 0 from J, leaving 10 bases between them. CDR3 protein: CASSLVSGSSYEQYF. DNA of the CDR3: TGCGCCAGCAGCTTGGTGTCGGGGAGCTCCTACGAGCAGTACTTC.

V is TRBV6-5 and J is TRBJ1-2, with 7 bases matching TRBD1. Germline-derived CDR1 and CDR2 are MNHEY and SVGAGI. The CDR3 runs 13 residues. The V segment lost 6 bases and the J segment 8 bases; nucleotides outside the gene matches: 9. Here the CDR3 reads CASSRWDSGGYTF. CDR3 bases: TGTGCCAGCAGCCGATGGGACAGCGGAGGCTACACCTTC.